The rows below give T cell receptor beta chains drawn from one sample of a study of T cell changes during pregnancy in multiple sclerosis. Sequencing used immunoSEQ multiplex PCR; TCRdb keeps in-frame clones, though not all of them. The sample has tens of thousands of clones, about 92% seen once; the top ten hold around 1.2%. The sample here was peripheral blood, taken before pregnancy. These TCRs come from a female donor with multiple sclerosis, enrolled in a pregnancy study. Both conserved end residues are part of each CDR3. The D gene is left open where the match is weak. Size tells how often a clone was seen (once, few, many) or the class of an expanded clone, and some rows leave it out.

>TRBJ1-4|.|TRBV6-1|.
TGTGCCAGCAGTGAAGATACGGCAACTAATGAAAAACTGTTTTTT
CASSEDTATNEKLFF
>TRBJ2-7|TRBD1|TRBV6-5|.
TGTGCCAGCAGGGGACAGGGGCCCATGGGGGAGCAGTACTTC
CASRGQGPMGEQYF
>TRBJ1-2|.|TRBV28|.
TGTGCCAGCAGTTCCATTGGGGGGACGAATGGCTACACCTTC
CASSSIGGTNGYTF
>TRBJ1-6|.|TRBV7-9|.
TGTGCCAGCAGCGACAGCAATTCACCCCTCCACTTT
CASSDSNSPLHF
>TRBJ2-5|.|TRBV27|.
TGTGCCAGCAGTTTAGTATATAAAGAGACCCAGTACTTC
CASSLVYKETQYF
>TRBJ2-5|.|TRBV2|.
TGTGCCAGCAGTGAGAGGACAGTCGAGTACTTC
CASSERTVEYF
>TRBJ2-2|TRBD2|TRBV7-2|.
TGTGCCAGCAGCTCCGGACTAGCGAGCACCGGGGAGCTGTTTTTT
CASSSGLASTGELFF
>TRBJ1-1|TRBD1|TRBV5-4|.
TGTGCCAGCACCAACCGGACAGGCTGGGTGTTCACTGAAGCTTTCTTT
CASTNRTGWVFTEAFF
>TRBJ2-7|TRBD2|TRBV7-2|.
TGTGCCAGCAGCCCAATGGGACTAGCGGGAGCCTACGAGCAGTACTTC
CASSPMGLAGAYEQYF
>TRBJ2-3|TRBD2|TRBV9|.
TGTGCCAGCAGCGTAAGGTCTAGCGGGACCAGGAAAACAGATACGCAGTATTTT
CASSVRSSGTRKTDTQYF
>TRBJ2-1|.|TRBV7-9|.
TGTGCCAGCAGCTTAGATTTATACAATGAGCAGTTCTTC
CASSLDLYNEQFF
>TRBJ2-1|.|TRBV7-2|.
TGTGCCAGCAGCTTCGTGTACAATGAGCAGTTCTTC
CASSFVYNEQFF
>TRBJ2-7|.|TRBV5-6|.
TGTGCCAGCAGCCAAATCACAGGCCACCCCTACGAGCAGTACTTC
CASSQITGHPYEQYF
>TRBJ2-7|TRBD2|TRBV7-8|.
TGTGCCAGCAGCGCCGGACTAGCCTACGAGCAGTACTTC
CASSAGLAYEQYF
>TRBJ2-7|TRBD2|TRBV10-3|.
TGTGCCATCAGTGACATTGGAAGGCGGGAGATCTACGAGCAGTACTTC
CAISDIGRREIYEQYF
>TRBJ2-3|TRBD2|TRBV4-2|.
TGTGCCAGCAGCCAAGATGGCCTAGCGGGAGTCGGGCAGTATTTT
CASSQDGLAGVGQYF
>TRBJ1-2|.|TRBV19|.
TGTGCCAGTGGAATGAGGGTTCCCCTGATCGACTATGGCTACACCTTC
CASGMRVPLIDYGYTF
>TRBJ2-1|TRBD2|TRBV28|.
TGTGCCAGCAGTCCTCCCGGACTAGCCACGACGTACAATGAGCAGTTCTTC
CASSPPGLATTYNEQFF
>TRBJ1-3|.|TRBV5-1|.
TGCGCCAGCAGCTCGGCCGGGACACGAAACTCTGGAAACACCATATATTTT
CASSSAGTRNSGNTIYF
>TRBJ2-2|TRBD1|TRBV10-3|.
TGTGCCATCGGATTGGGACAGTACGCGAACACCGGGGAGCTGTTTTTT
CAIGLGQYANTGELFF
>TRBJ2-1|TRBD2|TRBV9|.
TGTGCCAGCAGCGTAAGGCTAGCGGGAGATGGGGAGCAGTTCTTC
CASSVRLAGDGEQFF
>TRBJ2-1|TRBD1|TRBV10-2|.
TGCGCCAGGGGACAGACCTACAATGAGCAGTTCTTC
CARGQTYNEQFF
>TRBJ2-1|.|TRBV7-3|once
TGTGCCAGCAGCTTAGGGCCGGAGAGGGATGAGCAGTTCTTC
CASSLGPERDEQFF
>TRBJ1-6|TRBD1|TRBV30|.
TGTGCCTGGAGTTCACAAAACAGGGGCAATAGTTCACCCCTCCACTTT
CAWSSQNRGNSSPLHF
>TRBJ2-2|TRBD2|TRBV5-4|.
TGTGCCAGCAGAATAGGACTAGCGGGAGGAAACACCGGGGAGCTGTTTTTT
CASRIGLAGGNTGELFF
>TRBJ2-1|TRBD2|TRBV12-5|.
TGTGCTAGTGGTTTGGTACTTAGCGGGAGGGCCAATGAGCAGTTCTTC
CASGLVLSGRANEQFF
>TRBJ2-3|TRBD1|TRBV19|.
TGTGCCATCGACAGGGCCCATGATACGCAGTATTTT
CAIDRAHDTQYF
>TRBJ2-5|.|TRBV5-1|.
TGCGCCAGCAACCCAGGCAGGCAAGAGACCCAGTACTTC
CASNPGRQETQYF
>TRBJ2-7|TRBD1|TRBV10-3|.
TGTGCCATCAGACTGACAGGGAGCAGCCGCGAGCAGTACTTC
CAIRLTGSSREQYF
>TRBJ1-1|TRBD1|TRBV6-1|.
TGTGCCAGCAGCGGACCGACAGGGTTGAACACTGAAGCTTTCTTT
CASSGPTGLNTEAFF
>TRBJ2-5|.|TRBV7-2|.
TGTGCCAGCAGCTTAGCTTTTCGGGAGACCCAGTACTTC
CASSLAFRETQYF
>TRBJ1-5|.|TRBV10-2|medium-sized
TGCGCCAGCAGGCGGTGGAATCAGCCCCAGCATTTT
CASRRWNQPQHF
>TRBJ2-6|.|TRBV5-4|.
TGTGCCAGCAGCTTGGGTGGAGGGACCTCTGGGGCCAACGTCCTGACTTTC
CASSLGGGTSGANVLTF
>TRBJ2-1|.|TRBV5-1|.
TGCGCCAGCAGCTTGCGTCCGGGATACAATGAGCAGTTCTTC
CASSLRPGYNEQFF
>TRBJ2-5|TRBD2|TRBV10-3|.
TGTGCCATCAGTGAGACTAGCGGGAGATTACGAGAGACCCAGTACTTC
CAISETSGRLRETQYF
>TRBJ2-5|TRBD1|TRBV28|.
TGTGCCAGCAGTTCGCAGGGGGCGCGTGAGACCCAGTACTTC
CASSSQGARETQYF
>TRBJ1-1|.|TRBV7-2|.
TGTGCCAGCAGTCAGGATATGAACACTGAAGCTTTCTTT
CASSQDMNTEAFF
>TRBJ2-1|.|TRBV7-2|.
TGTGCCAGCAGCCCCTACCTTTCCGATGAGCAGTTCTTC
CASSPYLSDEQFF
>TRBJ2-7|.|TRBV28|.
TGTGCCAGCAGTTTACGGGTGACAGTGGCAATCTACGAGCAGTACTTC
CASSLRVTVAIYEQYF
>TRBJ2-5|TRBD2|TRBV5-1|.
TGCGCCAGCAGCTTGGTTGGACTAGCGAGTCAAGAGACCCAGTACTTC
CASSLVGLASQETQYF
>TRBJ2-1|.|TRBV25-1|.
TGTGCCAGCAGTGACCTAAGGGCGGGATATCTTAGAGAGAATGAGCAGTTCTTC
CASSDLRAGYLRENEQFF
>TRBJ2-7|TRBD2|TRBV4-1|.
TGCGCCAGCAGCCTCGGGGGGACGTTGAGAAGCTCCTACGAGCAGTACTTC
CASSLGGTLRSSYEQYF
>TRBJ1-5|.|TRBV7-2|.
TGTGCCAGCAGCTATTCTGGGGCCAATCAGCCCCAGCATTTT
CASSYSGANQPQHF
>TRBJ1-2|TRBD1|TRBV30|.
TGTGCCTGGACAGACACAGGGGGCGCGGGAGGCTACACCTTC
CAWTDTGGAGGYTF
>TRBJ2-7|TRBD2|TRBV7-2|.
TGTGCCAGCAGCTTAGTAGTTAGCGGGGGTTTCAGCTCCTACGAGCAGTACTTC
CASSLVVSGGFSSYEQYF
>TRBJ2-7|TRBD1|TRBV6-1|.
TGTGCCAGCGGGGACAGCAGATTTTACGAGCAGTACTTC
CASGDSRFYEQYF
>TRBJ1-2|TRBD1|TRBV30|.
TGTGCCTGGAGGGGGGGACAGGACCAAGACTATGGCTACACCTTC
CAWRGGQDQDYGYTF
>TRBJ2-5|.|TRBV6-6|.
TGTGCCAGCAGCTACGGGGAGGTGGAGACCCAGTACTTC
CASSYGEVETQYF
>TRBJ1-1|.|TRBV29-1|.
TGCAGCGTGCGGGAGTCTGACGGAAACACTGAAGCTTTCTTT
CSVRESDGNTEAFF
>TRBJ2-3|TRBD2|TRBV27|.
TGTGCCAGCCTAGCGGGAGAAACAGATACGCAGTATTTT
CASLAGETDTQYF
>TRBJ2-5|TRBD2|TRBV29-1|.
TGCAGCGTTGAAAAGGGACTAGCGTTTTACTTC
CSVEKGLAFYF
>TRBJ1-1|TRBD1|TRBV7-9|.
TGTGCCAGCAGCCTAGGGTGGACAGGGGGGGACACTGAAGCTTTCTTT
CASSLGWTGGDTEAFF
>TRBJ2-3|TRBD2|TRBV4-2|.
TGTGCCAGCAGCCAAGATCAGTGGACTAGCGGATTCACAGATACGCAGTATTTT
CASSQDQWTSGFTDTQYF
>TRBJ1-2|.|TRBV7-9|.
TGTGCCAGCAGCTCCATCAGGGGTGCTAACTATGGCTACACCTTC
CASSSIRGANYGYTF
>TRBJ2-1|TRBD2|TRBV5-1|.
TGCGCCAGCAGCCCGGGGGTTAAGACGACTAGCGGGAGATATATAGCCTACAATGAGCAGTTCTTC
CASSPGVKTTSGRYIAYNEQFF
>TRBJ2-7|.|TRBV5-6|.
TGTGCCAGCAGCCTAGGGGGCTACGAGCAGTACTTC
CASSLGGYEQYF
>TRBJ2-3|TRBD2|TRBV4-3|.
TGCGCCAGCAGCCAAAGTGGGGCTAGCGGACCCACAGATACGCAGTATTTT
CASSQSGASGPTDTQYF
>TRBJ2-7|TRBD2|TRBV29-1|once
TGCAGCGTTGAAGGGATTGATGAGCGGGGAGTATCCTACGAGCAGTACTTC
CSVEGIDERGVSYEQYF
>TRBJ1-1|.|TRBV30|.
TGTGCCTGGGGGAGGGCGGAATCTGAAGCTTTCTTT
CAWGRAESEAFF